The 6 T cell receptor beta chains below come from one sample, sequenced in a study of cytomegalovirus exposure and HLA in healthy donors. PCR used 60 Vbeta primers and 13 Jbeta primers. Clones were sequenced by immunoSEQ multiplex PCR, and TCRdb holds only the in-frame ones, with some missing. The sample records 93,000 or so clones, almost 85% being singletons. Sequenced material: PBMCs. These receptors came from a woman younger than 35 in good health and CMV-seropositive.

This chain joins TRBV28 and TRBJ1-5, with a weak D call TRBD1 (6 bases). This CDR3 has 16 amino acids. With 3 bases removed from V and 2 bases from J, the gap between germline ends came to 14 bases. Germline loops: CDR1 MDHEN, CDR2 SYDVKM. The CDR3 spells CASSFFRGAGNQPQHF. The DNA for the CDR3 is TGTGCCAGCAGTTTTTTCCGGGGGGCGGGCAATCAGCCCCAGCATTTT.

This chain links TRBV4-1 with TRBJ2-1; D not resolved. Germline V gene lookup returns CDR1 MGHRA and CDR2 YSYEKL. CDR3 size: 15 residues. V was trimmed by 1 base and J by 0 bases, leaving 7 bases between them. The CDR3 nucleotides are TGCGCCAGCAGCCAAGTGTCTAGCTCCTACAATGAGCAGTTCTTC. Residues: CASSQVSSSYNEQFF.

V usage is TRBV7-8 and J usage is TRBJ1-3, with D hard to call. This CDR3 is built from 13 residues. Trimming removed 7 bases from V and 2 bases from J, with 9 bases in between. CDR1 and CDR2 from the germline V gene are SGHVS and FQNEAQ. In DNA form, the CDR3 reads TGTGCCAGCATGGAGCGCCCTGGAAACACCATATATTTT. It is translated as CASMERPGNTIYF.

CDR3 nucleotide sequence: TGTGCCAGCGGGACAGGGGACACCTACGAGCAGTACTTC. Protein sequence: CASGTGDTYEQYF. The chain joins TRBV2 to TRBJ2-7; 10 bases agree with TRBD1. The CDR3 is 13 residues long. The V gene's germline CDR1 is SNHLY and CDR2 FYNNEI. The V gene end was trimmed by 8 bases and the J gene end by 2 bases; junction bases not matched to a gene: 3.

This sequence joins TRBV7-8 and TRBJ2-1; 10 bases are a match to TRBD2. The CDR3 spans 15 residues. Germline V CDR1 and CDR2: SGHVS, FQNEAQ. J lost 4 bases, V lost 1 base, and 1 base had no gene match. CDR3 DNA sequence: TGTGCCAGCAGCTTAGAAGCGGGGGGGTACAATGAGCAGTTCTTC. As protein: CASSLEAGGYNEQFF.

V usage is TRBV5-1 and J usage is TRBJ2-2, with 10 bases matching TRBD1. Germline V CDR1 and CDR2: SGHRS, YFSETQ. This CDR3 comprises 15 residues. Germline trimming cut 6 bases from V and 3 bases from J; bases unmatched to any gene: 5. CDR3 amino acids: CASTGDRGYTGELFF. The DNA of the CDR3 is TGCGCCAGCACCGGGGACAGGGGATACACCGGGGAGCTGTTTTTT.